This TCR beta chain was found in a study of blood T cell repertoires in COVID-19. For the study at large: COVID-19 samples, acute and convalescent, were from the United States, Italy and Spain. Sources were T cells, B-cell-depleted T cells, or PBMCs; the material itself was cDNA or gDNA.

CDR1 is KGHSH and CDR2 is LQKENI in the germline V gene. The CDR3 extends over 16 amino acids. Trimming left V 2 bases short and J 1 base short, with 12 bases between. Per the study methods: Quantification of nucleated cells was approximated via reference gene primer amplification. Only in-frame clones appear in the TCRdb table, and some are missing; sequencing was by immunoSEQ multiplex PCR. V, J and clone size are those of that table, while D and trimming were read from the DNA. The table includes about 250,000 clones, roughly 83% detected once. This TCR came from an elderly man with acute or convalescent COVID-19. The chain combines TRBV18 with TRBJ2-4; D might be TRBD1 (6 bases). Material for sequencing was peripheral blood. In DNA form, the CDR3 reads TGTGCCAGCTCACCAAGGACAGCCGCTGCCAAAAACATTCAGTACTTC. This sequence encodes CASSPRTAAAKNIQYF. Complete variable domain (other parts from reference TRBV18 and TRBJ2-4): NAGVMQNPRHLVRRRGQEARLRCSPMKGHSHVYWYRQLPEEGLKFMVYLQKENIIDESGMPKERFSAEFPKEGPSILRIQQVVRGDSAAYFCASSPRTAAAKNIQYFGAGTRLSVL.